The 9 T cell receptor beta chains listed next were all sequenced from one sample in a study of beta chain features in type 1 diabetes. Every isolated RNA sample was fully reverse transcribed, so sequencing captured expressed TCRB transcripts. The table came from immunoSEQ multiplex PCR; TCRdb's copy has only in-frame clones and leaves some out. The repertoire holds about 360,000 clones, roughly 12% seen once, with approximately 0.015% in the top ten. The sequenced material came from naive CD4+ T cells from blood. Every receptor here comes from a man younger than 35 in good health.

A few counts support this clone. V usage is TRBV9 and J usage is TRBJ2-5, with TRBD2 identical over 7 bases. Unmatched junction bases numbered 6, after V lost 2 bases and J lost 2 bases. There are 15 residues in the CDR3. CDR1 and CDR2 from the germline V gene are SGDLS and YYNGEE. The CDR3 DNA reads TGTGCCAGCAGCGTTATGCCTAGCGGACAAGAGACCCAGTACTTC. Residues: CASSVMPSGQETQYF.

In this sample, this clone turned up a few times. This chain joins TRBV7-2 and TRBJ2-7, with 9 bases fitting TRBD2. With V trimmed by 8 bases and J by 2 bases, 7 bases remained unmatched. This CDR3 spans 14 amino acids. Per germline, CDR1 SGHTA and CDR2 FQGNSA. CDR3 DNA: TGTGCCAGCCTCGCGGGGGGGCTCACCTACGAGCAGTACTTC. It translates to CASLAGGLTYEQYF.

This clone showed up just a few times. CDR3 residues: CASTQRANTGELFF. In nucleotides, the CDR3 is TGTGCCAGCACTCAACGAGCTAACACCGGGGAGCTGTTTTTT. The chain joins TRBV6-5 to TRBJ2-2; D not resolved. The germline V gene has CDR1 MNHEY and CDR2 SVGAGI. The CDR3 contains 14 residues. V dropped 7 bases and J dropped 2 bases, with 11 bases sitting between them.

V is TRBV7-3 and J is TRBJ2-3; the D gene is possibly TRBD2 (7 bases). CDR1 and CDR2 from the germline V gene are SGHTA and FQGTGA. CDR3 length: 15 residues. Trimming cost V 2 bases and J 4 bases, with 13 bases left between them. In DNA, the CDR3 is TGTGCCAGCAGCTTATCGGGGGGCCGGGCAGATACGCAGTATTTT. It specifies CASSLSGGRADTQYF.

This clone was seen only a few times. V and J are TRBV28 and TRBJ1-4; D might be TRBD1 (6 bases). The V gene's germline CDR1 is MDHEN and CDR2 SYDVKM. V was pared by 6 bases and J by 14 bases, with 19 bases between. There are 13 residues in the CDR3. Here the CDR3 reads CASSPELRGKLFF. In DNA form, the CDR3 reads TGTGCCAGCAGCCCCGAACTCAGGGGAAAGCTGTTTTTT.

This rearrangement joins TRBV28 to TRBJ1-1; D unclear. Germline loops: CDR1 MDHEN, CDR2 SYDVKM. The CDR3 has 10 residues. Trimming removed 7 bases from V and 5 bases from J, with 5 bases in between. CDR3 residues: CASMSTEAFF. In DNA form, the CDR3 reads TGTGCCAGCATGTCGACTGAAGCTTTCTTT.

The table lists this clone with a few counts. The chain is built from TRBV7-2 and TRBJ2-3, with 12 bases matching TRBD1. V gave up 6 bases and J gave up 5 bases; unmatched junction bases: 6. CDR1 is SGHTA and CDR2 is FQGNSA in the germline V gene. CDR3 length: 15 amino acids. CDR3 loop: CASSPWDRGRDTQYF. The CDR3 nucleotides are TGTGCCAGCAGTCCCTGGGACAGGGGGCGAGATACGCAGTATTTT.

This clone was counted between two and nine times. The genes are TRBV30 and TRBJ2-6; weak D call: TRBD1 (7 bases). The CDR3 contains 14 residues. Trimming stripped 4 bases from V and 1 base from J, with 8 bases between. CDR1 and CDR2 (germline): GTSNPN, SVGIG (reference sequence). CDR3 loop: CAWTGGSGANVLTF. The CDR3 nucleotides are TGTGCCTGGACAGGGGGGTCTGGGGCCAACGTCCTGACTTTC.

In its sample, this clone was seen a few times. The chain is built from TRBV4-2 and TRBJ2-3; TRBD2 matches at 11 bases. V lost 3 bases and J lost 4; bases outside the gene matches: 6. This CDR3 is 16 amino acids long. Germline V gene sequence: CDR1 LGHNA, CDR2 YNFKEQ. Here the CDR3 reads CASSQGLAVLADTQYF. The CDR3 bases are TGTGCCAGCAGCCAGGGACTAGCGGTCCTGGCAGATACGCAGTATTTT.